Listed below are T cell receptor beta chains from one sample, sequenced in a study of blood T cell repertoires in COVID-19. TCRdb's copy holds only in-frame clones and misses some; the assay was immunoSEQ multiplex PCR. The table lists fewer than 300,000 clones, around 85% of them singletons. The sequenced sample was peripheral blood. Receptors were obtained from a human donor with COVID-19, enrolled during active disease. The donor label of this sample is uncertain. Both conserved end residues are part of each CDR3. The D gene is left open where the match is weak. Size is stated for part of the rows, as once, few or many counts, or as a class when the clone is expanded.

size | D | J | V | CDR3 | DNA
. | . | TRBJ1-5 | TRBV19 | CASSLYNQPQHF | TGTGCCAGTAGTCTTTATAATCAGCCCCAGCATTTT
. | . | TRBJ2-1 | TRBV14 | CASSRGGSRNEQFF | TGTGCCAGCAGCCGAGGAGGGTCCCGCAATGAGCAGTTCTTC
. | . | TRBJ1-1 | TRBV14 | CASSPQGQGGRNTEAFF | TGTGCCAGCAGCCCCCAGGGGCAGGGCGGGCGGAACACTGAAGCTTTCTTT
. | TRBD1 | TRBJ2-7 | TRBV11-1 | CASSLWDRGPYEQYF | TGTGCCAGCAGCTTATGGGACAGGGGACCCTACGAGCAGTACTTC
. | . | TRBJ1-2 | TRBV28 | CASSLGGMRNGYTF | TGTGCCAGCAGTTTAGGGGGGATGCGGAATGGCTACACCTTC
. | TRBD2 | TRBJ2-3 | TRBV7-3 | CASSPRLAGGVDTQYF | TGTGCCAGCAGCCCGAGACTAGCGGGAGGGGTAGATACGCAGTATTTT
. | . | TRBJ1-5 | TRBV11-1 | CASSLSGREDQPQHF | TGTGCCAGCAGCTTATCGGGCAGGGAGGATCAGCCCCAGCATTTT
. | . | TRBJ2-2 | TRBV30 | CAWSRDTGELFF | TGTGCCTGGAGCCGGGACACCGGGGAGCTGTTTTTT
. | TRBD2 | TRBJ2-1 | TRBV29-1 | CSVRAGVRNEQFF | TGCAGCGTGCGAGCGGGAGTCCGCAATGAGCAGTTCTTC
. | TRBD2 | TRBJ2-2 | TRBV19 | CASSITSGYTGELFF | TGTGCCAGTAGTATCACTAGCGGTTACACCGGGGAGCTGTTTTTT
. | TRBD1 | TRBJ2-6 | TRBV29-1 | CSVEGDRGTSGANVLTF | TGCAGCGTTGAAGGGGACAGGGGGACCTCTGGGGCCAACGTCCTGACTTTC
. | . | TRBJ1-4 | TRBV11-2 | CASSLDRQQSHEKLFF | TGTGCCAGCAGCTTAGATCGACAGCAATCCCATGAAAAACTGTTTTTT
. | TRBD2 | TRBJ2-2 | TRBV11-2 | CASSLEGTSGVTGELFF | TGTGCCAGCAGCTTAGAAGGGACTAGCGGGGTCACCGGGGAGCTGTTTTTT
. | TRBD1 | TRBJ1-5 | TRBV5-8 | CASRRDRADQPQHF | TGTGCCAGCAGGAGGGACAGGGCGGATCAGCCCCAGCATTTT
. | TRBD2 | TRBJ2-1 | TRBV10-2 | CASSGSGRSSYNEQFF | TGCGCCAGCAGTGGAAGCGGGAGGAGCTCCTACAATGAGCAGTTCTTC
. | TRBD1 | TRBJ2-7 | TRBV3-1/TRBV3-2 | CASSLTQGYEQYF | TGTGCCAGCAGCTTAACACAGGGGTACGAGCAGTACTTC
. | . | TRBJ2-5 | TRBV10-3 | CAISGTREETQYF | TGTGCCATCAGTGGAACTAGAGAAGAGACCCAGTACTTC
few | . | TRBJ1-2 | TRBV14 | CASSQDLQSYGYTF | TGTGCCAGCAGCCAAGATTTACAGAGCTATGGCTACACCTTC
once | . | TRBJ2-1 | TRBV12-3/TRBV12-4 | CASLPSNFNEQFF | TGTGCCAGCCTTCCTAGCAACTTCAATGAGCAGTTCTTC
. | . | TRBJ1-1 | TRBV6-8 | CASPRARQGNTPSPNRTLEAFF | TGTGCCAGCCCCAGGGCCCGGCAGGGGAATACCCCGTCCCCGAACCGGACCCTTGAAGCTTTCTTT
few | TRBD2 | TRBJ2-1 | TRBV4-3 | CASSQDTFGRTSGSYEQFF | TGCGCCAGCAGCCAAGATACTTTTGGAAGGACTAGCGGGAGCTATGAGCAGTTCTTC
. | . | TRBJ2-2 | TRBV6-4 | CASSDSAQGLNTGELFF | TGTGCCAGCAGTGACTCGGCTCAGGGGTTGAACACCGGGGAGCTGTTTTTT
few | . | TRBJ1-6 | TRBV5-4 | CASSLASGSLSLDNSPLHF | TGTGCCAGCAGCTTGGCCTCAGGCTCCCTCTCACTAGATAATTCACCCCTCCACTTT
. | TRBD1 | TRBJ1-2 | TRBV7-3 | CASSPGQGNYGYTF | TGTGCCAGCAGCCCGGGACAGGGTAACTATGGCTACACCTTC
. | TRBD2 | TRBJ2-1 | TRBV19 | CASRALAGGRNEQFF | TGTGCCAGTAGGGCATTAGCGGGAGGGCGAAATGAGCAGTTCTTC
. | . | TRBJ2-2 | TRBV14 | CASSQDQTTYTGELFF | TGTGCCAGCAGCCAAGATCAGACTACATACACCGGGGAGCTGTTTTTT
once | TRBD2 | TRBJ2-2 | TRBV9 | CASSLRTSGRANTGELFF | TGTGCCAGCAGCTTAAGGACTAGCGGGAGGGCCAACACCGGGGAGCTGTTTTTT
. | TRBD2 | TRBJ2-1 | TRBV27 | CATLAGVGYNEQFF | TGTGCCACCTTAGCGGGAGTAGGATACAATGAGCAGTTCTTC
few | . | TRBJ2-2 | TRBV25-1 | CASSPQANTGELFF | TGTGCCAGCAGTCCACAGGCGAACACCGGGGAGCTGTTTTTT
. | . | TRBJ1-2 | TRBV7-2 | CASSSQSGGSYGYTF | TGTGCCAGCAGCAGCCAGTCAGGAGGGAGCTATGGCTACACCTTC
. | . | TRBJ2-2 | TRBV5-1 | CASKSLGTQNTGELFF | TGCGCCAGCAAATCCCTCGGGACACAAAACACCGGGGAGCTGTTTTTT
. | . | TRBJ2-5 | TRBV5-1 | CASSSQETQYF | TGCGCCAGCAGCTCTCAAGAGACCCAGTACTTC
. | . | TRBJ2-3 | TRBV5-8 | CASSRHGDTQYF | TGTGCCAGCAGCCGCCACGGGGATACGCAGTATTTT
few | TRBD1 | TRBJ1-6 | TRBV19 | CASKSPRLDRDNSPLHF | TGTGCCAGCAAATCTCCGAGGTTGGACAGGGATAATTCACCCCTCCACTTT
. | TRBD1 | TRBJ1-4 | TRBV18 | CASSLRQGATNEKLFF | TGTGCCAGCTCCCTTCGACAGGGGGCAACTAATGAAAAACTGTTTTTT
. | TRBD2 | TRBJ2-1 | TRBV7-6 | CASSLYSGIVGDEQFF | TGTGCCAGCAGCTTATATAGCGGGATAGTTGGGGATGAGCAGTTCTTC
. | TRBD2 | TRBJ2-7 | TRBV6-2/TRBV6-3 | CASSRLAAYEQYF | TGTGCCAGCAGTCGACTAGCGGCCTACGAGCAGTACTTC
. | TRBD1 | TRBJ2-2 | TRBV30 | CAWSVLQGAGGELFF | TGTGCCTGGAGTGTACTCCAGGGGGCTGGCGGGGAGCTGTTTTTT
. | TRBD1 | TRBJ2-1 | TRBV11-3 | CASSLAGRGLGDEQFF | TGTGCCAGCAGCTTAGCAGGCAGGGGGCTTGGAGATGAGCAGTTCTTC
. | . | TRBJ1-3 | TRBV12-5 | CASAPGQSSGNTIYF | TGTGCTAGTGCCCCGGGACAATCCTCTGGAAACACCATATATTTT
. | TRBD1 | TRBJ2-1 | TRBV6-4 | CASSETQGSYNEQFF | TGTGCCAGCAGCGAAACACAGGGGTCCTACAATGAGCAGTTCTTC
. | . | TRBJ2-2 | TRBV5-1 | CASSLSGTNTGELFF | TGCGCCAGCAGCTTGTCCGGGACTAACACCGGGGAGCTGTTTTTT
. | TRBD2 | TRBJ2-3 | TRBV2 | CASSPPGSGREDTQYF | TGTGCCAGCAGCCCCCCCGGGAGCGGGAGAGAAGATACGCAGTATTTT
. | TRBD2 | TRBJ2-7 | TRBV7-2 | CASSPTLAGHYEQYF | TGTGCCAGCAGCCCCACACTAGCGGGACATTACGAGCAGTACTTC
. | TRBD1 | TRBJ1-2 | TRBV10-1 | CASSESTRGQLRYTF | TGCGCCAGCAGTGAGTCGACGAGGGGACAGTTACGCTACACCTTC
. | TRBD2 | TRBJ2-1 | TRBV27 | CASSLGASGGGEQFF | TGTGCCAGCAGTTTAGGGGCATCCGGCGGGGGAGAGCAGTTCTTC
. | TRBD1 | TRBJ1-1 | TRBV18 | CASSRDRGDTEAFF | TGTGCCAGCTCACGGGACAGGGGGGACACTGAAGCTTTCTTT
few | TRBD2 | TRBJ2-3 | TRBV2 | CASRPLAGGTDTQYF | TGTGCCAGCAGGCCTCTAGCGGGCGGCACAGATACGCAGTATTTT
. | TRBD2 | TRBJ2-3 | TRBV7-3 | CASSPGLADHTQYF | TGTGCCAGCAGCCCCGGACTAGCGGACCATACGCAGTATTTT
few | . | TRBJ2-3 | TRBV5-1 | CASSLVAGISTDTQYF | TGCGCCAGCAGCTTGGTGGCGGGTATTAGCACAGATACGCAGTATTTT
few | TRBD1 | TRBJ1-5 | TRBV18 | CASSNGQGDQPQHF | TGTGCCAGCTCCAATGGACAGGGAGATCAGCCCCAGCATTTT
. | . | TRBJ1-2 | TRBV28 | CASTPTGEDYGYTF | TGTGCCAGCACCCCAACGGGGGAGGACTATGGCTACACCTTC
. | . | TRBJ1-5 | TRBV24-1 | CATSDFRNQPQHF | TGTGCCACCAGTGATTTCCGGAATCAGCCCCAGCATTTT
. | . | TRBJ1-6 | TRBV28 | CASSLQGRDYNSPLHF | TGTGCCAGCAGTTTACAGGGGAGGGACTATAATTCACCCCTCCACTTT
. | TRBD1 | TRBJ2-1 | TRBV10-3 | CAISEFSGTGYNEQFF | TGTGCCATCAGTGAGTTCTCCGGGACAGGGTACAATGAGCAGTTCTTC